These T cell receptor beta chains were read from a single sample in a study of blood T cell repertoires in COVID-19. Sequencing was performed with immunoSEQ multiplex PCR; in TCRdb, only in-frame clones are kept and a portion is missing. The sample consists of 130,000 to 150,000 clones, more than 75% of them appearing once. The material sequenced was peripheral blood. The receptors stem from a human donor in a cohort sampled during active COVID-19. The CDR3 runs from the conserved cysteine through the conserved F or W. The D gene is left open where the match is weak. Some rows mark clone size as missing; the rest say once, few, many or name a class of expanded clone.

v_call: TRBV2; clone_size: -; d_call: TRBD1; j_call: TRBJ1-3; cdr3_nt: TGTGCCAGCAGTACGGGACAGGGGGTGGACACCATATATTTT; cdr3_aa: CASSTGQGVDTIYF
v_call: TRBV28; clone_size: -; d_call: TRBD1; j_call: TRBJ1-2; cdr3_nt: TGTGCCAGCAGTTCAGGACAGGCGAAAGGCTACACCTTC; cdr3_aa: CASSSGQAKGYTF
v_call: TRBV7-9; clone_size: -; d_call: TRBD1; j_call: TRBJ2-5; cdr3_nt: TGTGCCAGCAGCATATGGGACAGGGGTAGCTCGGAGACCCAGTACTTC; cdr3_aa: CASSIWDRGSSETQYF
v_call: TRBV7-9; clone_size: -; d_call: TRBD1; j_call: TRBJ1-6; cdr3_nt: TGTGCCAGCAGCTGGACAGGGGATTCACCCCTCCACTTT; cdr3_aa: CASSWTGDSPLHF
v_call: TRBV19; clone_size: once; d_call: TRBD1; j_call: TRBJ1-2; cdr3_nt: TGTGCCAGTAGCCCGAGGACAGGGGACTATGGCTACACCTTC; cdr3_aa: CASSPRTGDYGYTF
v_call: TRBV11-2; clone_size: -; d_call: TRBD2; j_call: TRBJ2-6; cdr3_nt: TGTGCCAGCAGCTTAGAAGCGGGGGGCCTCTCTGGGGCCAACGTCCTGACTTTC; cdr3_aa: CASSLEAGGLSGANVLTF
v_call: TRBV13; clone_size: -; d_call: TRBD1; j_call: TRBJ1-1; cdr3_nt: TGTGCCAGCAGCTTCCGACAGGGGGTTAACACTGAAGCTTTCTTT; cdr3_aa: CASSFRQGVNTEAFF
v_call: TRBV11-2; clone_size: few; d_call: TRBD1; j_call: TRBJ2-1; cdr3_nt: TGTGCCAGCAGCACCGGACAGGGGACCTACAATGAGCAGTTCTTC; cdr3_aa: CASSTGQGTYNEQFF
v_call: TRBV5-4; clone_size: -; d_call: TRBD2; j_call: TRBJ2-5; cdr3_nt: TGTGCCAGCACAGCGGGGGGCGAAGAGACCCAGTACTTC; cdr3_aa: CASTAGGEETQYF
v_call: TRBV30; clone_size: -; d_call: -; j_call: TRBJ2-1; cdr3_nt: TGTGCCGGGTACAGACGGCACAATGAGCAGTTCTTC; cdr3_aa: CAGYRRHNEQFF
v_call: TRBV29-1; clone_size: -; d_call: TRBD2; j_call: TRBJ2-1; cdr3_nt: TGCAGCGTGCCGGGACTAACGACCTACAATGAGCAGTTCTTC; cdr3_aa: CSVPGLTTYNEQFF
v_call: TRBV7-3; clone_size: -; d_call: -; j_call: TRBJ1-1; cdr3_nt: TGTGCCAGCAGCTTAGGACAGTACGGGTCGGGCACTGAAGCTTTCTTT; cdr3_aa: CASSLGQYGSGTEAFF
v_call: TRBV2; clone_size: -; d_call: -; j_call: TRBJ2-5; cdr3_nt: TGTGCCAGCAGTTGGACTGACGGAGGAGAGACCCAGTACTTC; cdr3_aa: CASSWTDGGETQYF
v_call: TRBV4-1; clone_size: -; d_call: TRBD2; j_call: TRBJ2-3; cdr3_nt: TGCGCCAGCAGCCAGGGACTAGCGGGCACAGATACGCAGTATTTT; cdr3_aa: CASSQGLAGTDTQYF
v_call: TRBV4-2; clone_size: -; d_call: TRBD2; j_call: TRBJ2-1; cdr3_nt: TGTGCCAGCAGCCAAGGCCCCGCGGGAGGGCCGGGTAATGAGCAGTTCTTC; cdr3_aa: CASSQGPAGGPGNEQFF
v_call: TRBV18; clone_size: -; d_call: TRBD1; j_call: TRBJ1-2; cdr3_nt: TGTGCCAGCTCACCCCGACAGGGGGGAGGCTATGGCTACACCTTC; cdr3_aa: CASSPRQGGGYGYTF
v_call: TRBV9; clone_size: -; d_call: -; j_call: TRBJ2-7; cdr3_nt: TGTGCCAGCAGCATAAATTGTCCCTCCTACGAGCAGTACTTC; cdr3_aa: CASSINCPSYEQYF
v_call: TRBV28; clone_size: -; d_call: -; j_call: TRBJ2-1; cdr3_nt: TGTGCCAGCAGTTTAATTGGTGGGGGGGCCTACGATGAGCAGTTCTTC; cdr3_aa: CASSLIGGGAYDEQFF
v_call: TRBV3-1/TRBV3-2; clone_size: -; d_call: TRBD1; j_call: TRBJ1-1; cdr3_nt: TGTGCCAGCAGCCCCAGGGGGCCGAACACTGAAGCTTTCTTT; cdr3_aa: CASSPRGPNTEAFF
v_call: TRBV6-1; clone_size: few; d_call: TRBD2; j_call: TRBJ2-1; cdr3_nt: TGTGCCAGCAGTGTAAAGCGGGAGGGTTGGGGCAATGAGCAGTTCTTC; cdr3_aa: CASSVKREGWGNEQFF
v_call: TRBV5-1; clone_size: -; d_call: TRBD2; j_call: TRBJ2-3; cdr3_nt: TGCGCCAGCAGCTTGGCCGCGAGCGGGAAGGGGGATACGCAGTATTTT; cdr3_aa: CASSLAASGKGDTQYF
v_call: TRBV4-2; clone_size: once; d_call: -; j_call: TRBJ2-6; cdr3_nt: TGTGCCAGCAGCCCGGTCACTCCCTCTGGGGCCAACGTCCTGACTTTC; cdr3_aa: CASSPVTPSGANVLTF
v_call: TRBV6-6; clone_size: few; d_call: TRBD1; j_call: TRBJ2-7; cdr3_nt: TGTGCCAGCAGTTATGGACAGGGTATATACGAGCAGTACTTC; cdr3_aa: CASSYGQGIYEQYF
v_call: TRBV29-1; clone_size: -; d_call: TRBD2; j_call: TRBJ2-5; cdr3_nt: TGCAGCACCCTCCGGACTAGCGGGAGGGTAGAGACCCAGTACTTC; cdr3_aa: CSTLRTSGRVETQYF
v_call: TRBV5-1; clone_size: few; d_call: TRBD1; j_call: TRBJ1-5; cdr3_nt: TGCGCCAGCAGCTCGACAGGGGGTAATCAGCCCCAGCATTTT; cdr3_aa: CASSSTGGNQPQHF
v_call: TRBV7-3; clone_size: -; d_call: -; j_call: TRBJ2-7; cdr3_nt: TGTGCCAGCAGCTCCCTTGATCCAGGGGACTACGAGCAGTACTTC; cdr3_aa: CASSSLDPGDYEQYF
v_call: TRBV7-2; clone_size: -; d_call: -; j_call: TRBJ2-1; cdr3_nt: TGTGCCAGCAGCTTACAGGGCTCCTACAATGAGCAGTTCTTC; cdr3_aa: CASSLQGSYNEQFF
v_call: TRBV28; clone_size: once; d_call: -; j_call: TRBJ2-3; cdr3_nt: TGTGCCAGCGGTCGGGGGTATTTGGAAGATACGCAGTATTTT; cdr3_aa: CASGRGYLEDTQYF
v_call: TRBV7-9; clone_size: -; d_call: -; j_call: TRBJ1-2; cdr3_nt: TGTGCCAGCAGCTTAGGACAGAACTATGGCTACACCTTC; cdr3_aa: CASSLGQNYGYTF
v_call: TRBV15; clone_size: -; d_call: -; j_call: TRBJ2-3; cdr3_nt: TGTGCCACCAGCAGAGAAGTGAGGCCGGGAGATACGCAGTATTTT; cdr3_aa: CATSREVRPGDTQYF
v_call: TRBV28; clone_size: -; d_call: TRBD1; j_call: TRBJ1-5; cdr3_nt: TGTGCCAGCAGTCCCCCGAGACAGGGGGGACCCTATAGCAATCAGCCCCAGCATTTT; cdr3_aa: CASSPPRQGGPYSNQPQHF
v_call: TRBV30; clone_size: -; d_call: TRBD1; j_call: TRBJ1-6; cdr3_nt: TGTGCCTGGAGTGAACCCGACAGGGGTTTGTCACCCCTCCACTTT; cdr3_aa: CAWSEPDRGLSPLHF